The following is a TCR beta chain sequence with its context. Its specificity is unknown. At baseline, cycle 4 day 1, and cycle 7 day 1, blood was sampled. This CDR3 comprises 17 residues. Germline values: CDR1 SGHTA, CDR2 FQGNSA. This specimen belongs to a study of OX40 agonist ivuxolimab in advanced cancers. Turning to the study itself: Prior therapy, whether anti-PD-1, anti-PD-L1 or anti-CTLA-4, was allowed, and roughly 41% had some. General study findings and limits: In the 0.1 to 3.0 mg/kg range, CD4+ and CD8+ blood T cells had expanded clonally by week 6. Certain nonresponders additionally had low normalized T-cell clonal expansion.

This table comes from immunoSEQ multiplex PCR, and its TCRdb copy is limited to in-frame clones, with some not included. The sample lists around 51,000 clones; approximately 91% were seen once. This TCR was recovered from an adult with an advanced solid tumor such as melanoma, head and neck, liver or kidney cancer. Sequenced material: CD4+ or CD8+ T cells sorted from blood, taken in a trial of the OX40 agonist ivuxolimab. This chain joins TRBV7-2 and TRBJ2-5; TRBD2 matches 10 bases. With the DNA end fitting TRBJ2-7 better, the J assignment may be wrong. CDR3 region: CASSLVTGLAVTYEQYF. The DNA for the CDR3 is TGTGCCAGCAGCTTGGTAACTGGACTAGCGGTAACCTACGAGCAGTACTTC.